This paragraph reports one T cell receptor beta chain. In the authors' methods: Researchers report that nucleated cell counts were estimated from reference gene primer amplification. Here immunoSEQ multiplex PCR was the method, and the copy in TCRdb shows in-frame clones only, minus some. D and trimming were read from the DNA, whereas the V and J calls and clone size are those reported in that table. The table includes over 85,000 clones, approximately 90% detected once. The sample originates from a study of blood T cell repertoires in COVID-19. On the study more broadly: From T cells, B-cell-depleted T cells, or PBMCs came the material, which was cDNA or gDNA.

CDR3 length: 16 residues. Trimming took 0 bases from V and 3 from J; bases not matched to a gene: 6. Looked up from germline, CDR1 is MGHRA and CDR2 is YSYEKL. Sequencing was carried out using peripheral blood. The clonotype originates from a woman between 50 and 59 years old with acute or convalescent COVID-19. The chain joins TRBV4-1 to TRBJ2-7; the match to TRBD1 covers 9 bases. The CDR3 coding sequence is TGCGCCAGCAGCCAAGATGAGACAGGGGGTATCTACGAGCAGTACTTC. Its translation: CASSQDETGGIYEQYF.